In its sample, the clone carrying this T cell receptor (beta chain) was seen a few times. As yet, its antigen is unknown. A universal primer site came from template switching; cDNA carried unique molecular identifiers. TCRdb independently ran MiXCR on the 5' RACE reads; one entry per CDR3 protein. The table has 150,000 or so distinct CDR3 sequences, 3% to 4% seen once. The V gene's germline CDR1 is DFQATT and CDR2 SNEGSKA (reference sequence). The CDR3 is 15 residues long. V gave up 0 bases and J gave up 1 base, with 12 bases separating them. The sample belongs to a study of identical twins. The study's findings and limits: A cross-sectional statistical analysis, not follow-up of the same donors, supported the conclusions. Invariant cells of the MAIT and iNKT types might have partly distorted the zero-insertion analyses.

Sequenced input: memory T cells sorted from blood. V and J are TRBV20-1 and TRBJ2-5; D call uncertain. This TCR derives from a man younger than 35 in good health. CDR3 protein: CSARDIQAIQETQYF. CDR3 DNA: TGCAGTGCTAGAGATATCCAGGCAATCCAAGAGACCCAGTACTTC.